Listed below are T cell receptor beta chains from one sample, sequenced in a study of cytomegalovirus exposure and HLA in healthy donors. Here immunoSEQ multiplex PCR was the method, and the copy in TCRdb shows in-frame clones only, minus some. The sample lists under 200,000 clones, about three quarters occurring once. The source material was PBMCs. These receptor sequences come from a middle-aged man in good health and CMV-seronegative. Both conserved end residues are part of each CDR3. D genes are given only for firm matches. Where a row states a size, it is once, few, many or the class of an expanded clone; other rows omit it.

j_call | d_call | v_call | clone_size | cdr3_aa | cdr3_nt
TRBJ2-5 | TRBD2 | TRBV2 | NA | CASHGLAGVPQETQYF | TGTGCTTCGCACGGACTAGCGGGGGTCCCGCAAGAGACCCAGTACTTC
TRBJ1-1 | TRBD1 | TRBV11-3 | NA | CASSQDRAGTEAFF | TGTGCCAGCAGCCAGGACAGGGCGGGAACTGAAGCTTTCTTT
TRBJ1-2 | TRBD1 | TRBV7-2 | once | CASTDRAYGYTF | TGTGCCAGCACCGACAGGGCCTATGGCTACACCTTC
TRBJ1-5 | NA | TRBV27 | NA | CASKRAGDGNQPQHF | TGTGCCAGCAAGAGGGCAGGGGATGGTAATCAGCCCCAGCATTTT
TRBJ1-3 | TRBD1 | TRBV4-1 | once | CASSQVAGTGSGNTIYF | TGCGCCAGCAGCCAAGTCGCCGGGACAGGGTCTGGAAACACCATATATTTT
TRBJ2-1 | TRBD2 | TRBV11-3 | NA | CASSYHSGGGTRPYNEQFF | TGTGCCAGCAGCTACCATTCGGGGGGAGGTACTAGACCCTACAATGAGCAGTTCTTC
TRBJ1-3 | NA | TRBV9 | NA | CASSGVGNTIYF | TGTGCCAGCAGCGGCGTTGGAAACACCATATATTTT
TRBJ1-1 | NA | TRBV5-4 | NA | CASSVREDGGTEAFF | TGTGCCAGCAGCGTCAGGGAAGATGGCGGCACTGAAGCTTTCTTT
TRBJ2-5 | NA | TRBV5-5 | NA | CASRPQLTGETQYF | TGTGCCAGCAGACCCCAGCTAACCGGGGAGACCCAGTACTTC
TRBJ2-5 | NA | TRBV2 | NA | CASSVSVETQYF | TGTGCCAGCAGTGTTTCCGTAGAGACCCAGTACTTC
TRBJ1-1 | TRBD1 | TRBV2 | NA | CASSDREKDEAFF | TGTGCCAGCAGCGACAGGGAGAAGGATGAAGCTTTCTTT
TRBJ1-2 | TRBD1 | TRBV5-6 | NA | CASSPSGQGPSGYTF | TGTGCCAGCAGCCCGTCGGGACAGGGCCCGAGCGGCTACACCTTC
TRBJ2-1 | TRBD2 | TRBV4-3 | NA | CASSQETSGTLGSSYNEQFF | TGCGCCAGCAGCCAAGAGACTAGCGGGACCCTAGGTAGCTCCTACAATGAGCAGTTCTTC
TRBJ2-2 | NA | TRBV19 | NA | CASSISAGYGTGELFF | TGTGCCAGTAGTATTTCGGCGGGGTATGGCACCGGGGAGCTGTTTTTT